Shown below are 16 T cell receptor beta chains from a single sample sequenced in a study of T cells after somatic rescue of genetic block. The data were produced by immunoSEQ multiplex PCR, yet TCRdb's version contains in-frame clones alone and is incomplete. This sample carries 14,000 to 15,000 clones, about 71% of them seen once, and the ten largest clones take 11% to 15%. The source material was peripheral blood mononuclear cells (PBMCs). The receptors were sampled from a boy between 10 and 17 years old.

This clone occurred a few times. The chain links TRBV2 to TRBJ2-1; 8 nucleotides match TRBD2. Germline CDR1 SNHLY, CDR2 FYNNEI. The CDR3 has 16 amino acids. J was trimmed by 3 bases and V by 6 bases; bases with no gene match: 10. The DNA for the CDR3 is TGTGCCAGCAGGGTCGAAGCGGGAGCTATCTACAATGAGCAGTTCTTC. Protein sequence: CASRVEAGAIYNEQFF.

The chain is built from TRBV5-4 and TRBJ1-1; no reliable D call. Germline CDR1 and CDR2: SGHNT and YYREEE (reference sequence). Trimming removed 0 bases from V and 10 bases from J, with 7 bases in between. The CDR3 loop spans 11 amino acids. CDR3 DNA: TGTGCCAGCAGCTTGGTTGGGAGAGCTTTCTTT. Its translation is CASSLVGRAFF.

The V gene is TRBV6-5, the J gene TRBJ2-5; D gene unclear. The assigned J gene may be wrong: the sequence end matches TRBJ2-7 better. This CDR3 region has 11 residues. Germline CDR1 is MNHEY and CDR2 is SVGAGI. As DNA, the CDR3 is TGTGCCAGCAGTCTAGGCTACGAGCAGTACTTC. This sequence encodes CASSLGYEQYF.

V and J are TRBV6-1 and TRBJ2-1; 9 bases line up with TRBD1. Germline CDR1 reads MNHNS; CDR2 reads SASEGT. Losses at the gene ends were 4 bases for V and 6 bases for J; bases not matched to a gene: 4. CDR3 length equals 14 residues. CDR3 loop: CASSGQGVSNEQFF. CDR3 in DNA: TGTGCCAGCAGTGGACAGGGGGTCAGCAATGAGCAGTTCTTC.

V usage is TRBV27 and J usage is TRBJ2-7; TRBD2 matches at 9 bases. The CDR3 totals 14 residues. Germline loops: CDR1 MNHEY, CDR2 SMNVEV (reference sequence). V shed 3 bases, J shed 4 bases, and the junction held 4 bases outside the gene matches. Here the CDR3 DNA reads TGTGCCAGCAGTTTTAGCGGGAGTTGGTACGAGCAGTACTTC. Amino acids: CASSFSGSWYEQYF.

The chain recombines TRBV5-1 with TRBJ1-5; possibly TRBD1 for D (6 bases). The V and J ends lost 2 bases and 7 bases respectively, with 13 bases between them. The CDR3 length is 14 residues. Germline V gene lookup returns CDR1 SGHRS and CDR2 YFSETQ. The CDR3 loop reads CASSFGTGGQPQHF. The CDR3 DNA is TGCGCCAGCAGCTTCGGGACGGGGGGCCAGCCCCAGCATTTT.

There are a few counts of this clone. This chain uses TRBV5-4 with TRBJ2-7; 10 nucleotides agree with TRBD1. Germline assignment: CDR1 SGHNT and CDR2 YYREEE (reference sequence). The CDR3 length is 14 residues. Germline trimming cut 2 bases from V and 5 bases from J; bases unmatched to any gene: 4. CDR3 nucleotide sequence: TGTGCCAGCAGCTTTTCCGGGACAGGGGACGAGCAGTACTTC. Translating gives CASSFSGTGDEQYF.

On this clone: The junction differs from germline at one of its ends, possibly a read error. V and J are TRBV11-1 and TRBJ1-4; D unresolved. The CDR3 has 14 residues. CDR1 SGHAT and CDR2 FQDESV come from the germline V gene (reference sequence). CDR3 DNA: TGTGCCAGCAGCTACGGGAGAACTAATGAAAAACCGTTTTTT. Translating gives CASSYGRTNEKPFF.

The chain combines TRBV11-2 with TRBJ2-1; 7 nucleotides line up with TRBD2. J lost 9 bases, V lost 2 bases, and 16 bases had no gene match. In germline, CDR1 is SGHAT, CDR2 FQNNGV. This CDR3 comprises 17 residues. DNA for the CDR3: TGTGCCAGCAGCTTATTGATCGGCTCGGCGGGAGAGGTTGAGCAGTTCTTC. This gives the protein CASSLLIGSAGEVEQFF.

A few counts support this clone. The chain employs TRBV30 and TRBJ1-5, with TRBD1 matching 9 bases. The CDR3 runs 14 residues. Germline values: CDR1 GTSNPN, CDR2 SVGIG (reference sequence). J was trimmed by 2 bases and V by 1 base; bases with no gene match: 0. The CDR3 coding sequence is TGTGCCTGGAGTGGGACAGGGGGCAATCAGCCCCAGCATTTT. It translates to CAWSGTGGNQPQHF.

The V gene is TRBV28, the J gene TRBJ2-7, with 8 bases identical to TRBD1. The CDR3 is 16 residues long. Per germline, CDR1 MDHEN and CDR2 SYDVKM. Losses at the gene ends were 1 base for V and 2 bases for J; bases not matched to a gene: 7. CDR3 sequence: CASSLLGWDRTYEQYF. The CDR3 DNA follows: TGTGCCAGCAGTTTATTGGGGTGGGACAGGACCTACGAGCAGTACTTC. Full variable domain (remainder filled in from reference TRBV28 and TRBJ2-7): DVKVTQSSRYLVKRTGEKVFLECVQDMDHENMFWYRQDPGLGLRLIYFSYDVKMKEKGDIPEGYSVSREKKERFSLILESASTNQTSMYLCASSLLGWDRTYEQYFGPGTRLTVT.

This clone was seen more than once but under ten times. The V call is TRBV18, the J call TRBJ1-4; D ambiguous. The CDR3 loop spans 14 amino acids. V lost 2 bases and J lost 0, with 4 bases in between. Per the germline V gene, CDR1 is KGHSH and CDR2 is LQKENI. The DNA of the CDR3 is TGTGCCAGCTCACCAGTTACAACTAATGAAAAACTGTTTTTT. Encoded protein: CASSPVTTNEKLFF.

The chain has TRBV5-1 and TRBJ2-2, with D unresolved. V shed 4 bases and J shed 4 bases, with 17 bases lying between them. CDR1 SGHRS and CDR2 YFSETQ come from the germline V gene. The CDR3 loop spans 16 amino acids. The CDR3 DNA reads as TGCGCCAGCAGCCCCCGTCTAGTTTCCGTCACCGGGGAGCTGTTTTTT. As protein: CASSPRLVSVTGELFF. Full variable domain (remainder filled in from reference TRBV5-1 and TRBJ2-2): KAGVTQTPRYLIKTRGQQVTLSCSPISGHRSVSWYQQTPGQGLQFLFEYFSETQRNKGNFPGRFSGRQFSNSRSEMNVSTLELGDSALYLCASSPRLVSVTGELFFGEGSRLTVL.

This rearrangement joins TRBV2 to TRBJ2-2; 9 bases line up with TRBD1. The CDR3 consists of 14 residues. With V trimmed by 8 bases and J by 6 bases, 7 bases remained unmatched. Looked up from germline, CDR1 is SNHLY and CDR2 is FYNNEI. CDR3 region: CASQTTGGPGELFF. The DNA of the CDR3 is TGTGCCAGCCAAACAACAGGGGGCCCCGGGGAGCTGTTTTTT.

The V gene is TRBV5-1, the J gene TRBJ1-1; possible D gene TRBD1, 5 bases. CDR3 length: 15 residues. With 1 base removed from V and 1 base from J, the gap between germline ends came to 11 bases. The germline V gene has CDR1 SGHRS and CDR2 YFSETQ. The CDR3 DNA is TGCGCCAGCAGCTTGCGCAGGGTAGAGAACACTGAAGCTTTCTTT. Protein sequence: CASSLRRVENTEAFF.

The chain couples TRBV7-9 to TRBJ2-2; TRBD1 agrees at 7 bases. The V gene's germline CDR1 is SEHNR and CDR2 FQNEAQ (reference sequence). With 6 bases clipped from V and 0 bases from J, the junction kept 4 bases outside the gene matches. The length of the CDR3 is 15 residues. The CDR3 spells CASSPGTANTGELFF. DNA for the CDR3: TGTGCCAGCAGTCCCGGGACAGCGAACACCGGGGAGCTGTTTTTT.